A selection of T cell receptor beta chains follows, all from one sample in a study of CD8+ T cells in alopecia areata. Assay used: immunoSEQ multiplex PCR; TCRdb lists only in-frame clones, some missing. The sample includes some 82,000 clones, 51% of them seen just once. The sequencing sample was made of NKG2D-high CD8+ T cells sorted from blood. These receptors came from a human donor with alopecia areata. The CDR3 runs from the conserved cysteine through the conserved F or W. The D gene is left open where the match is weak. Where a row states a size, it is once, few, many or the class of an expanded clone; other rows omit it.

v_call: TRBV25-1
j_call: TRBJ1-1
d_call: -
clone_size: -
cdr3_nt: TGTGCCAGCAGAAGGGTGGTGAACACTGAAGCTTTCTTT
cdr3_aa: CASRRVVNTEAFF

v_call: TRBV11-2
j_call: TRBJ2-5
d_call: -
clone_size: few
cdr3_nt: TGTGCCAGCAGCTTAGATTCCGGAGAGGAGACCCAGTACTTC
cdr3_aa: CASSLDSGEETQYF

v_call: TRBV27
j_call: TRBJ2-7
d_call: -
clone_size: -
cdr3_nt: TGTGCCAGCAGTTCTAGGTATGACGAGCAGTACTTC
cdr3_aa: CASSSRYDEQYF

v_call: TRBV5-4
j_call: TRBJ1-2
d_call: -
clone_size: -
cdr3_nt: TGTGCCAGCAGCTCCGGACGGACCTATGGCTACACCTTC
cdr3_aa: CASSSGRTYGYTF

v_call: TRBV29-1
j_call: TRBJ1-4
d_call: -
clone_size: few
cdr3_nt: TGCAGCGTTGCCACAGGGATCACTAATGAAAAACTGTTTTTT
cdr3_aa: CSVATGITNEKLFF

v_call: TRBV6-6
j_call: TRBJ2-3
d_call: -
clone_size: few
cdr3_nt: TGTGCCAGCCTCCATCGGGATCAGATCAACACAGATACGCAGTATTTT
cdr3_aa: CASLHRDQINTDTQYF

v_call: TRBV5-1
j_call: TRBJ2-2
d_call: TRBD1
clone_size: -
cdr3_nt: TGCGCCAGCAGCTTTACAGGGGTTTCCGGGGAGCTGTTTTTT
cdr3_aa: CASSFTGVSGELFF

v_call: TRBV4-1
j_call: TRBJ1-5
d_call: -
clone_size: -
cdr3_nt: TGCGCCAGCAGCCAAGTGGAAGGGAGGGATCAGCCCCAGCATTTT
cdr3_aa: CASSQVEGRDQPQHF

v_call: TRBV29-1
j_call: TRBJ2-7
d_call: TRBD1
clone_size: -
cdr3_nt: TGCAGCGTAGAGGGGGACAGGAGCTCCTACGAGCAGTACTTC
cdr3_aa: CSVEGDRSSYEQYF

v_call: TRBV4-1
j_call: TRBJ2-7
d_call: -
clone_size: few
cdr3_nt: TGCGCCAGCAGCCAAGACGGCCGTCCCGCCTACGAGCAGTACTTC
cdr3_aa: CASSQDGRPAYEQYF

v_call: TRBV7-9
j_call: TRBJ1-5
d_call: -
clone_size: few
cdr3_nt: TGTGCCAGCAGCTTAGCAGGGGAGGGCTATAGCAATCAGCCCCAGCATTTT
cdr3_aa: CASSLAGEGYSNQPQHF

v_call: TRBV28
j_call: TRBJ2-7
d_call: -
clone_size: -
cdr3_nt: TGTGCCAGCAGGCCAATCCTCTCCATCTACGAGCAGTACTTC
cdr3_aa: CASRPILSIYEQYF

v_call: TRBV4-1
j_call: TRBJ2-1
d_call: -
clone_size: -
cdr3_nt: TGCGCCAGCAGCCAGCCGCTCCGCTGGAATGAGCAGTTCTTC
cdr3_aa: CASSQPLRWNEQFF

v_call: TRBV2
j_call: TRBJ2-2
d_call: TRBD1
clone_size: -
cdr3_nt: TGTGCCAGCAGGGAAGGACAGGGAGACACCGGGGAGCTGTTTTTT
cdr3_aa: CASREGQGDTGELFF

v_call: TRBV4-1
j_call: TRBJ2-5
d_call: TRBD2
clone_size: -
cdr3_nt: TGCGCCAGCAGCCAAGATTCCCTAGCGGGGGGCACGGTGGAGACCCAGTACTTC
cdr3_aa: CASSQDSLAGGTVETQYF

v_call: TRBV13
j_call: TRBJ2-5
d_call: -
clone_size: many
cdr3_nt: TGTGCCAGCAGCGGAGGACAAGAGACCCAGTACTTC
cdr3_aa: CASSGGQETQYF